Each of the 28 T cell receptor beta chains below was sequenced from the same sample in a study of a mutant IDH1 vaccine in newly diagnosed glioma. Noted time point: week 23, last vaccination. In the vaccine, a single dose held 300 ug of the mutant IDH1 20-mer peptide, along with topical imiquimod. These receptors lack a known antigen. Here immunoSEQ multiplex PCR was the method, and the copy in TCRdb shows in-frame clones only, minus some. There are fewer than 45,000 clones in the sample; approximately 89% occur only once, and 3% to 4.5% lies in the top ten. The sequenced sample was PBMCs, obtained from a glioma patient whose treatment included an IDH1 peptide vaccine. These receptors came from a man between 50 and 59 years old with glioma.

This chain links TRBV11-2 with TRBJ1-1, with D hard to call. V gave up 1 base and J gave up 5 bases, with 14 bases separating them. The germline CDR1 and CDR2 sequences are SGHAT and FQNNGV. The CDR3 contains 15 residues. CDR3: CASSLVVMRETEAFF. In DNA form, the CDR3 reads TGTGCCAGCAGCTTAGTGGTCATGAGGGAAACTGAAGCTTTCTTT.

This clone was picked up one time. The V and J genes are TRBV23-1 and TRBJ2-7, with TRBD1 identical over 8 bases. TRBV23-1 is sorted into the ORF group, with uncertain function. The V gene end was trimmed by 6 bases and the J gene end by 4 bases; junction bases not matched to a gene: 14. CDR3 length equals 16 residues. CDR3 residues: CASSLPRDRLRYEQYF. Here the CDR3 DNA reads TGCGCCAGCAGCCTCCCCCGGGACAGGTTACGTTACGAGCAGTACTTC.

J is TRBJ2-6 and V is TRBV30; 10 bases fit TRBD1. The CDR3 has 20 amino acids. The trim removed 0 bases at V and 2 bases at J, leaving 13 bases unmatched. The germline V gene encodes CDR1 GTSNPN and CDR2 SVGIG (reference sequence). The CDR3 spells CAWSVNRDRGFVAGANVLTF. CDR3 nucleotides: TGTGCCTGGAGTGTCAACCGGGACAGGGGTTTTGTGGCTGGGGCCAACGTCCTGACTTTC.

The chain has TRBV6-6 and TRBJ1-5; possible D gene TRBD1, 6 bases. V was cut by 8 bases and J by 5 bases, with 16 bases left in between. Germline V CDR1 and CDR2: MNHNY, SVGAGI (reference sequence). The CDR3 sequence is 14 residues long. For the CDR3, the DNA is TGTGCCAGCCGACCCGGGGGGGCCGATCAGCCCCAGCATTTT. Translating gives CASRPGGADQPQHF.

The chain recombines TRBV7-3 with TRBJ2-1; the match to TRBD2 covers 7 bases. Germline CDR1 and CDR2: SGHTA and FQGTGA. J was trimmed by 3 bases and V by 2 bases; bases with no gene match: 7. The CDR3 sequence is 16 residues long. The CDR3 nucleotides read TGTGCCAGCAGCTTATGGGCTAGCGGACGCTACAATGAGCAGTTCTTC. Its translation is CASSLWASGRYNEQFF.

The rearrangement links TRBV9 to TRBJ1-2; D call uncertain. Germline V lookup: CDR1 SGDLS, CDR2 YYNGEE. There are 13 residues in the CDR3. V lost 0 bases to trimming and J lost 3 bases, with 6 bases between them. Here the CDR3 DNA reads TGTGCCAGCAGCGTAGGGGCAGACTATGGCTACACCTTC. The encoded protein is CASSVGADYGYTF.

The J gene is TRBJ1-2, the V gene TRBV2; no reliable D call. V lost 9 bases and J lost 8, with 19 bases in between. Per the germline V gene, CDR1 is SNHLY and CDR2 is FYNNEI. The CDR3 is 13 residues long. The CDR3 loop is CASEKKRAGGYTF. The CDR3 bases are TGTGCCAGTGAAAAAAAACGAGCAGGAGGCTACACCTTC.

The V and J genes are TRBV7-9 and TRBJ2-2; no clear D. Germline CDR1 SEHNR, CDR2 FQNEAQ (reference sequence). CDR3 length equals 11 residues. V dropped 4 bases and J dropped 6 bases, with 3 bases sitting between them. The CDR3 DNA follows: TGTGCCAGCAGCTACTCCGGGGAGCTGTTTTTT. This sequence encodes CASSYSGELFF. Full variable domain (rest looked up from reference TRBV7-9 and TRBJ2-2): DTGVSQNPRHKITKRGQNVTFRCDPISEHNRLYWYRQTLGQGPEFLTYFQNEAQLEKSRLLSDRFSAERPKGSFSTLEIQRTEQGDSAMYLCASSYSGELFFGEGSRLTVL.

J is TRBJ1-6 and V is TRBV6-6, with D perhaps TRBD1 (6 bases). Trimming pared 11 bases from V and 8 bases from J, leaving 13 bases between. CDR3 length equals 12 residues. Germline values: CDR1 MNHNY, CDR2 SVGAGI (reference sequence). The chain's CDR3 is CAGRTVDSPLHF. CDR3 nucleotide sequence: TGTGCCGGACGGACAGTCGATTCACCCCTCCACTTT.

The CDR3 nucleotides are TGTGCCAGCAGCCAAGATCCCCAAGGCGGCAATCAGCCCCAGCATTTT. It translates to CASSQDPQGGNQPQHF. The chain carries TRBV4-2 and TRBJ1-5; no clear D gene. CDR1 LGHNA and CDR2 YNFKEQ come from the germline V gene. The CDR3 contains 16 residues. V was pared by 0 bases and J by 2 bases, with 11 bases between.

The chain employs TRBV11-2 and TRBJ1-1; D is uncertain. The CDR3 consists of 14 residues. V was shortened by 2 bases and J by 1 base, with 8 bases between the two germline ends. Germline-derived CDR1 and CDR2 are SGHAT and FQNNGV. In DNA, the CDR3 is TGTGCCAGCAGCTTAAACAGCCGGAACACTGAAGCTTTCTTT. Translation: CASSLNSRNTEAFF.

For this clone: An end of the junction does not agree with germline; a read error may underlie this. CDR3 DNA sequence: TGTGCTAGCAGCTTAGGGGCAGGGTGGTACCAAGAGACCCAGTACTTC. Translation gives CASSLGAGWYQETQYF. The chain recombines TRBV7-7 with TRBJ2-5; TRBD1 might be the D (5 bases). Germline V gene lookup returns CDR1 SSHAT and CDR2 FNYEAQ (reference sequence). The CDR3 spans 16 residues.

This clone was picked up a small number of times. V gene TRBV9 combines with J gene TRBJ1-1; no clear D gene. The CDR3 loop spans 17 amino acids. Germline CDR1 is SGDLS and CDR2 is YYNGEE. The V gene lost 0 bases and the J gene lost 0 bases, with 15 bases spanning the gap. Written as DNA, the CDR3 is TGTGCCAGCAGCGTAGCTTTTGGGGATGGTGTGAACACTGAAGCTTTCTTT. This encodes CASSVAFGDGVNTEAFF.

The chain uses TRBV5-4 and TRBJ1-6, with D maybe TRBD1 (5 bases). Trimming pared 6 bases from V and 9 bases from J, leaving 16 bases between. The CDR3 is made up of 14 amino acids. Per germline, CDR1 SGHNT and CDR2 YYREEE (reference sequence). CDR3 residues: CASTGRGMSSPLHF. In DNA form, the CDR3 reads TGTGCCAGCACCGGACGGGGGATGAGTTCACCCCTCCACTTT.

V gene TRBV9 combines with J gene TRBJ2-1; tentatively, D is TRBD2 (7 bases). This CDR3 comprises 15 residues. Per the germline V gene, CDR1 is SGDLS and CDR2 is YYNGEE. Trimming took off 2 bases at V and 1 base at J, with 10 bases between the two ends. The CDR3 coding sequence is TGTGCCAGCAGCGTGGGGGGGCGATCCTACAATGAGCAGTTCTTC. This translates into CASSVGGRSYNEQFF. Based on the CDR3 plus reference TRBV9 and TRBJ2-1, the full variable domain is DSGVTQTPKHLITATGQRVTLRCSPRSGDLSVYWYQQSLDQGLQFLIQYYNGEERAKGNILERFSAQQFPDLHSELNLSSLELGDSALYFCASSVGGRSYNEQFFGPGTRLTVL.

The chain combines TRBV18 with TRBJ2-7; D gene ambiguous. The CDR3 has 12 amino acids. Germline V lookup: CDR1 KGHSH, CDR2 LQKENI. V was shortened by 3 bases and J by 7 bases, with 10 bases between the two germline ends. The CDR3: CASSPVGREQYF. CDR3 bases: TGTGCCAGCTCACCCGTCGGTCGGGAGCAGTACTTC.

The chain carries TRBV2 and TRBJ1-2; D remains ambiguous. The V gene's germline CDR1 is SNHLY and CDR2 FYNNEI. The CDR3 has 14 residues. V was cut by 5 bases and J by 4 bases, with 14 bases left in between. CDR3 in amino acids: CASSLSGLPYGYTF. CDR3 coding DNA: TGTGCCAGCAGTTTGTCAGGCCTCCCCTATGGCTACACCTTC.

CDR3 in amino acids: CASSLALGRSEQFF. The CDR3, as DNA: TGTGCCAGCAGCTTAGCTCTGGGGAGGTCGGAGCAGTTCTTC. This chain uses TRBV7-8 with TRBJ2-1; D might be TRBD2 (6 bases). This CDR3 spans 14 amino acids. V was clipped by 0 bases and J by 10 bases, with 13 bases between them. The germline V gene encodes CDR1 SGHVS and CDR2 FQNEAQ.

This rearrangement joins TRBV20-1 to TRBJ2-7, with unresolved D. V was cut by 3 bases and J by 4 bases, with 7 bases left in between. CDR1 and CDR2 (germline): DFQATT, SNEGSKA (reference sequence). The CDR3 spans 11 residues. DNA for the CDR3: TGCAGTGCTAGTGATCAGTACGAGCAGTACTTC. Translation gives CSASDQYEQYF.

This clone was counted between two and nine times. The chain employs TRBV18 and TRBJ1-1; D gene unclear. The ends were cut back, 1 base at V and 0 bases at J, with 6 bases in the middle. The CDR3 spans 14 residues. Germline CDR1 KGHSH, CDR2 LQKENI. For the CDR3, the DNA is TGTGCCAGCTCACCACGAGGCATGAACACTGAAGCTTTCTTT. Its protein is CASSPRGMNTEAFF.

This clone was seen just once. The chain combines TRBV6-6 with TRBJ2-5; tentatively, D is TRBD1 (6 bases). V lost 6 bases, J lost 0 bases, and 11 bases lay in between. This CDR3 comprises 14 residues. The V gene's germline CDR1 is MNHNY and CDR2 SVGAGI (reference sequence). CDR3 DNA sequence: TGTGCCAGCAGCCCCGGGACATACCAAGAGACCCAGTACTTC. Protein: CASSPGTYQETQYF.

V is TRBV30 and J is TRBJ1-4; a weak D match, TRBD1 (5 bases). Germline CDR1 is GTSNPN and CDR2 is SVGIG (reference sequence). V was pared by 0 bases and J by 7 bases, with 6 bases between. There are 12 residues in the CDR3. CDR3 region: CAWSVDSEKLFF. DNA of the CDR3: TGTGCCTGGAGTGTAGACAGTGAAAAACTGTTTTTT.

This chain uses TRBV2 with TRBJ2-5; 10 bases match TRBD1. Germline V gene sequence: CDR1 SNHLY, CDR2 FYNNEI. The ends lost 7 bases at V and 4 bases at J; junction bases unmatched: 6. CDR3 size: 14 residues. The CDR3 region has the DNA TGTGCCAGCACTGTGACAGGGGGCAGAGAGACCCAGTACTTC. This translates into CASTVTGGRETQYF.

The CDR3, as DNA: TGTGCCAGCAGAGCGACAGGGAAACTAAATGAAAAACTGTTTTTT. This translates into CASRATGKLNEKLFF. This chain joins TRBV28 and TRBJ1-4; TRBD1 matches 7 bases. The CDR3 runs to 15 residues. Germline values: CDR1 MDHEN, CDR2 SYDVKM. After removal of 6 bases from V and 5 bases from J, the junction contained 9 bases not matched to a gene.

This rearrangement joins TRBV19 to TRBJ1-4; no definite D call. V lost 7 bases to trimming and J lost 2 bases, with 23 bases between them. The length of the CDR3 is 18 residues. CDR1 and CDR2 (germline): LNHDA, SQIVND (reference sequence). This CDR3 is CASIRTHEAWATNEKLFF. In DNA form, the CDR3 reads TGTGCCAGTATCCGGACCCACGAGGCATGGGCCACTAATGAAAAACTGTTTTTT.

The genes are TRBV10-3 and TRBJ2-1, with 10 nucleotides matching TRBD2. The CDR3 has 16 residues. The V and J ends lost 5 bases and 0 bases, in that order; junction bases with no gene match: 4. Germline CDR1 and CDR2: ENHRY and SYGVKD. The CDR3 sequence is CAISQLAGFSYNEQFF. CDR3 in DNA: TGTGCCATCAGTCAACTAGCGGGGTTCTCCTACAATGAGCAGTTCTTC.

V and J are TRBV13 and TRBJ2-7; D remains unclear. Germline CDR1 reads PRHDT; CDR2 reads FYEKMQ (reference sequence). This CDR3 contains 13 residues. V lost 0 bases to trimming and J lost 6 bases, with 9 bases between them. The DNA for the CDR3 is TGTGCCAGCAGCTTAGGGCTGGTCCTCGAGCAGTACTTC. This sequence encodes CASSLGLVLEQYF.

The chain is built from TRBV4-2 and TRBJ1-6; 7 bases fit TRBD1. Trimming cost V 4 bases and J 5 bases; bases outside gene matches: 5. CDR3 size: 15 residues. Germline CDR1 LGHNA, CDR2 YNFKEQ. The CDR3 is CASSLDRDNNSPLHF. The CDR3 DNA reads TGTGCCAGCAGCCTCGACAGGGATAATAATTCACCCCTCCACTTT.